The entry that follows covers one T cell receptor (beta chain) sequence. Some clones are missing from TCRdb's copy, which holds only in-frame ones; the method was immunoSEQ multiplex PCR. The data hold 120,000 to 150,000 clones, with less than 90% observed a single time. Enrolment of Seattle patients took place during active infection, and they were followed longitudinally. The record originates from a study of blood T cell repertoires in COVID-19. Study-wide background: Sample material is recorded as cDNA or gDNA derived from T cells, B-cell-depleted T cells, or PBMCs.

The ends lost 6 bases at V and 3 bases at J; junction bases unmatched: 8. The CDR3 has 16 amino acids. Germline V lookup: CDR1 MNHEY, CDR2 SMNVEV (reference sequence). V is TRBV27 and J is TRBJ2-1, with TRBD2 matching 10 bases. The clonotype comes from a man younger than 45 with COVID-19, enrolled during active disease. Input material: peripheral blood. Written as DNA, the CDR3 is TGTGCCAGCAGCACCACGACTAGCGGGTACTACAATGAGCAGTTCTTC. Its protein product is CASSTTTSGYYNEQFF.